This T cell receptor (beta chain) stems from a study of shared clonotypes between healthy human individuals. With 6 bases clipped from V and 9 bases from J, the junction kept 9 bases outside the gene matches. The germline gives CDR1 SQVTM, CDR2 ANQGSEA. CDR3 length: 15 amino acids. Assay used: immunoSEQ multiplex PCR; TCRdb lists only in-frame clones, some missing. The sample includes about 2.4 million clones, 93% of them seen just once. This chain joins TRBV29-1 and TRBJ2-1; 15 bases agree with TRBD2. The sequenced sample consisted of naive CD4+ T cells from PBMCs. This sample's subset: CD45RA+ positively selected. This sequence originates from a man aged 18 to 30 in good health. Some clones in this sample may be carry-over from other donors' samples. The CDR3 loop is CSVGGLAGGPGEQFF. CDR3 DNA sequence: TGCAGCGTGGGCGGACTAGCGGGAGGGCCGGGTGAGCAGTTCTTC.